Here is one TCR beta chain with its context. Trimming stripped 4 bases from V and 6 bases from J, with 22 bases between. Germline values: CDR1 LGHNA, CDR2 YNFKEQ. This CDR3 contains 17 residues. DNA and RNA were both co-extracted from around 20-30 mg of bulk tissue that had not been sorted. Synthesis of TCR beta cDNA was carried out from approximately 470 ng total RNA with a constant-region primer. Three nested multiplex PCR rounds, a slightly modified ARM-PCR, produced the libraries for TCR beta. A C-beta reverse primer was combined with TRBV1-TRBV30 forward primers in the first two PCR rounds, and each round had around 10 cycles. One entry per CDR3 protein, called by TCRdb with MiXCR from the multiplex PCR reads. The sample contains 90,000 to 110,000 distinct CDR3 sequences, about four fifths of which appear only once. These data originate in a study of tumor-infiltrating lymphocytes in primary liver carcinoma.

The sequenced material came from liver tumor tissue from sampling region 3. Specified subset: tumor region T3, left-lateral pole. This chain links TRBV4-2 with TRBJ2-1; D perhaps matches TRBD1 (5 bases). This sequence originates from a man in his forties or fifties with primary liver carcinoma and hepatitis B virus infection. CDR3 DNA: TGTGCCAGCAGCCTAGAATGGGGCGCTAGAGTGGGCAATGAGCAGTTCTTC. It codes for CASSLEWGARVGNEQFF.